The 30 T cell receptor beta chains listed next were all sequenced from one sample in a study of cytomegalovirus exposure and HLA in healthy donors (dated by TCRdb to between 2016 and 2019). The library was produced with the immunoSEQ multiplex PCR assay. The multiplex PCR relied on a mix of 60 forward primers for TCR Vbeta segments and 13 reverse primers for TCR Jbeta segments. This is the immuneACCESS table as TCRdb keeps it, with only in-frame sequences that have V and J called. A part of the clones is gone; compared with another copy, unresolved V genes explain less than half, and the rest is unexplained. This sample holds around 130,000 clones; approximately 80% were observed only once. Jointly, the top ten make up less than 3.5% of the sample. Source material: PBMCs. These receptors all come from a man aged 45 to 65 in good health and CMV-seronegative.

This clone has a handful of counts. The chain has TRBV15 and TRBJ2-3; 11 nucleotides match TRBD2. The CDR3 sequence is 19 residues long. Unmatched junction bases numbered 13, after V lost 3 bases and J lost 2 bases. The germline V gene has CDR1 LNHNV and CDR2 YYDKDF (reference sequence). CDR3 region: CATSRELAGAFPDTDTQYF. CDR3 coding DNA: TGTGCCACCAGCAGGGAACTAGCGGGGGCCTTCCCAGACACAGATACGCAGTATTTT.

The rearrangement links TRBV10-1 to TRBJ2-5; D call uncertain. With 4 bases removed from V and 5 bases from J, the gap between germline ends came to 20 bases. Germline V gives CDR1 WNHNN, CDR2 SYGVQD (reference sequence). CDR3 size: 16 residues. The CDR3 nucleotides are TGCGCCAGCAGTGCCGGCAGACACCAGCCCTTTGAGACCCAGTACTTC. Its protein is CASSAGRHQPFETQYF.

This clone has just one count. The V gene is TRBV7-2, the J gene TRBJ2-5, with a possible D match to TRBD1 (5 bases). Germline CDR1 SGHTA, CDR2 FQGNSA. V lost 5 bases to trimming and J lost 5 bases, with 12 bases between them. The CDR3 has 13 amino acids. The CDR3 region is CASSQKGWETQYF. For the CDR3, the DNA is TGTGCCAGCAGCCAAAAGGGGTGGGAGACCCAGTACTTC.

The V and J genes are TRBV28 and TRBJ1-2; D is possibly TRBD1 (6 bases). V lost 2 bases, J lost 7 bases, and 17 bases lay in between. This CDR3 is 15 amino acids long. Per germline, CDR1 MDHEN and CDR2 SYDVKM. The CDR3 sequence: CASSLLLRGTGGYTF. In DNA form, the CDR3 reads TGTGCCAGCAGTTTACTTCTCAGGGGCACCGGTGGCTACACCTTC.

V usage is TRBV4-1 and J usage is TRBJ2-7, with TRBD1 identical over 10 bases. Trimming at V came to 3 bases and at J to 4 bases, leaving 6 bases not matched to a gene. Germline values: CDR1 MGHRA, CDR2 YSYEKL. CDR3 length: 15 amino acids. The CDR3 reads CASSHATGGSYEQYF. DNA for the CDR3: TGCGCCAGCAGCCACGCGACAGGGGGCTCTTACGAGCAGTACTTC.

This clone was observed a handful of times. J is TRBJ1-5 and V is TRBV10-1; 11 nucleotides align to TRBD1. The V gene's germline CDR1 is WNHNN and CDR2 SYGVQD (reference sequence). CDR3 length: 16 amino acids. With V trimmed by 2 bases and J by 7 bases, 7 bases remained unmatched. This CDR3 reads CASSEGQGAGTQPQHF. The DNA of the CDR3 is TGCGCCAGCAGTGAGGGACAGGGGGCTGGGACGCAGCCCCAGCATTTT.

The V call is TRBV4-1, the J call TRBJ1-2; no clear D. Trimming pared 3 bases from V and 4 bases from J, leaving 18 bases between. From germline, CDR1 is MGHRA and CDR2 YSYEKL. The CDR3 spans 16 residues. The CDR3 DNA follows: TGCGCCAGCAGCCAGGGTCAAGCGATCTTATCCTATGGCTACACCTTC. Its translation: CASSQGQAILSYGYTF.

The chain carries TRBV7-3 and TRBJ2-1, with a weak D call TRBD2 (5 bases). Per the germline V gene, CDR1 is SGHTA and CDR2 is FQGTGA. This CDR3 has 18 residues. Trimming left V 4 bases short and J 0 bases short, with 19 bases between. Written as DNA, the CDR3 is TGTGCCAGCAGCTCGGCCCCCTGGACTCCCAGCTCCTACAATGAGCAGTTCTTC. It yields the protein CASSSAPWTPSSYNEQFF.

CDR3 in DNA: TGTGCCAGCAGTTCTAGCGGGGGCCTCCAAGAGACCCAGTACTTC. Amino acids: CASSSSGGLQETQYF. The chain recombines TRBV6-5 with TRBJ2-5; 10 bases align to TRBD2. Germline lookup yields CDR1 MNHEY and CDR2 SVGAGI. Trimming took 4 bases from V and 1 from J; bases not matched to a gene: 3. The CDR3 runs to 15 residues.

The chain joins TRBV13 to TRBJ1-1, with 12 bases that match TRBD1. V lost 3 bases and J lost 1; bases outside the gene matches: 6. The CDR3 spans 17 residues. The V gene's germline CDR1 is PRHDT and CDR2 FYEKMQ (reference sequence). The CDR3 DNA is TGTGCCAGCAGCTTTGGGACAGGGGGCCCACAGAACACTGAAGCTTTCTTT. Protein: CASSFGTGGPQNTEAFF.

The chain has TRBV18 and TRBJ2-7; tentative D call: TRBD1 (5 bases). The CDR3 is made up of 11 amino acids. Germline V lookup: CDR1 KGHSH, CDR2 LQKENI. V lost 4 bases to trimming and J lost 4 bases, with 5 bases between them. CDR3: CASSQGYEQYF. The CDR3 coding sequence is TGTGCCAGCTCACAGGGGTACGAGCAGTACTTC.

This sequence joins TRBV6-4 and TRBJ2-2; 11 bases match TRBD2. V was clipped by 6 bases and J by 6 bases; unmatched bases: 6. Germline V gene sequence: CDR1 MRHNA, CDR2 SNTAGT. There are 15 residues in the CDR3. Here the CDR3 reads CASRETSGGAGELFF. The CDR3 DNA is TGTGCCAGCAGAGAAACTAGCGGGGGCGCCGGGGAGCTGTTTTTT.

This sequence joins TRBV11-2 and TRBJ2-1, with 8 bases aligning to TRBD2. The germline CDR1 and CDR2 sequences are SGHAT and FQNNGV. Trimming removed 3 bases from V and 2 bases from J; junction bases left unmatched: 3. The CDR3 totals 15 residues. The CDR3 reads CASSFTSGAYNEQFF. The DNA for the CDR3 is TGTGCCAGCAGCTTTACTAGCGGAGCCTACAATGAGCAGTTCTTC.

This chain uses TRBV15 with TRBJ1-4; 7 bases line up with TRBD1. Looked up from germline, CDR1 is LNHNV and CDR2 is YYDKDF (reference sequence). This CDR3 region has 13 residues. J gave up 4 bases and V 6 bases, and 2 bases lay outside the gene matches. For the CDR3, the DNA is TGTGCCACCAGTAGGGACAGTAATGAAAAACTGTTTTTT. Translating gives CATSRDSNEKLFF.

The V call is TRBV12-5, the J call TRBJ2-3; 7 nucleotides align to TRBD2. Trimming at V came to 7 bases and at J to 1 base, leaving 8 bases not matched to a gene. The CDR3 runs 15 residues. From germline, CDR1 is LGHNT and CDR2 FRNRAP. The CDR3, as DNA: TGTGCTAGTGCCGAACGGGGGGTGGGCACAGATACGCAGTATTTT. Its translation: CASAERGVGTDTQYF.

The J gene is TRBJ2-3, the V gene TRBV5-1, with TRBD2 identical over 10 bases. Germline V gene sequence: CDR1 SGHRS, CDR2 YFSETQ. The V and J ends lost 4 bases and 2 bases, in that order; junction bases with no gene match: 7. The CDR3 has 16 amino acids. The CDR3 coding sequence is TGCGCCAGCAGCATGGGAACTAGCGGGGACACAGATACGCAGTATTTT. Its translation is CASSMGTSGDTDTQYF.

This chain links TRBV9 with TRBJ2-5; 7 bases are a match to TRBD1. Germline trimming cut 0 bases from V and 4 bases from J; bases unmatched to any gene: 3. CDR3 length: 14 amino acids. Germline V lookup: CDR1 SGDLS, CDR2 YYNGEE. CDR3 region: CASSVVPGGETQYF. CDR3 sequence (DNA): TGTGCCAGCAGCGTAGTGCCAGGGGGAGAGACCCAGTACTTC.

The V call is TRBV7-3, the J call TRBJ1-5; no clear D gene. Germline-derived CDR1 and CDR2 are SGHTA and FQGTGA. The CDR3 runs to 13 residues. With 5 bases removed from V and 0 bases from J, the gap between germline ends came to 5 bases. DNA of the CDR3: TGTGCCAGCAGCCTTAATAGCAATCAGCCCCAGCATTTT. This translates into CASSLNSNQPQHF.

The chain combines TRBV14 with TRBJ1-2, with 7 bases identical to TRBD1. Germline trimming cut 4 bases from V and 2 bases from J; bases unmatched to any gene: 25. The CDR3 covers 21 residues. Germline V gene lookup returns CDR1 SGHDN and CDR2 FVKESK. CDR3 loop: CASSRRGWNRGDGRANYGYTF. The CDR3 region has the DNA TGTGCCAGCAGCCGAAGAGGGTGGAACAGGGGCGACGGTAGGGCCAACTATGGCTACACCTTC.

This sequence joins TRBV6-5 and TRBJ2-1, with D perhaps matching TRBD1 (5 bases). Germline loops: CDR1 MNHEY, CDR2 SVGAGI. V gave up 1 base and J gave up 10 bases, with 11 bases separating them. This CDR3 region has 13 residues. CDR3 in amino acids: CASSYLRGWEQFF. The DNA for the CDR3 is TGTGCCAGCAGTTACTTAAGGGGTTGGGAGCAGTTCTTC.

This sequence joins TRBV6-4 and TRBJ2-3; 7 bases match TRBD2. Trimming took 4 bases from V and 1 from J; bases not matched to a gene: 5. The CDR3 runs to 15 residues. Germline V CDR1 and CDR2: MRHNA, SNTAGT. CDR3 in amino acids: CASSASAGGTDTQYF. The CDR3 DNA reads TGTGCCAGCAGTGCTTCCGCGGGGGGCACAGATACGCAGTATTTT.

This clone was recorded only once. The DNA for the CDR3 is TGTGCCAGCAGTGAAGCCTTGGCCGCAGGGGATGAAAAACTGTTTTTT. Its translation is CASSEALAAGDEKLFF. V and J are TRBV2 and TRBJ1-4, with D perhaps matching TRBD1 (6 bases). CDR3 size: 16 residues. The germline V and J ends were trimmed by 0 bases and 6 bases, with 14 bases remaining between them. Germline CDR1 and CDR2: SNHLY and FYNNEI.

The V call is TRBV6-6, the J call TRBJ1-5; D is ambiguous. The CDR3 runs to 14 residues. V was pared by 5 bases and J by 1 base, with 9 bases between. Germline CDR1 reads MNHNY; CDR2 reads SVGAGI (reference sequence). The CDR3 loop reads CASSLHTSNQPQHF. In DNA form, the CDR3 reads TGTGCCAGCAGTCTTCACACAAGCAATCAGCCCCAGCATTTT.

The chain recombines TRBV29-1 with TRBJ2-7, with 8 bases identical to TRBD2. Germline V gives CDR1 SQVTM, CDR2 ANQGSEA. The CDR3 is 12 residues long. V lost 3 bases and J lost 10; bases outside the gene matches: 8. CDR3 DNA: TGCAGCGTTGACACCTCCGGGACTAGACAGTACTTC. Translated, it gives CSVDTSGTRQYF.

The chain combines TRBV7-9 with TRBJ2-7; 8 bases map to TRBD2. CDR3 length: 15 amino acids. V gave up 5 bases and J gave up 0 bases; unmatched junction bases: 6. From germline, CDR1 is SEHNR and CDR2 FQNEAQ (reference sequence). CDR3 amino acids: CASSTLAGSSYEQYF. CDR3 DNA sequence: TGTGCCAGCAGCACCTTAGCGGGGAGCTCCTACGAGCAGTACTTC.

As DNA, the CDR3 is TGTGCCAGCAGCCCGGGGTCCCAAACCTACGAGCAGTACTTC. Translation gives CASSPGSQTYEQYF. The chain recombines TRBV9 with TRBJ2-7; perhaps TRBD2 as D (5 bases). Germline assignment: CDR1 SGDLS and CDR2 YYNGEE. This CDR3 has 14 amino acids. V lost 4 bases, J lost 2 bases, and 13 bases lay in between. The whole variable domain, filled in from reference TRBV9 and TRBJ2-7, reads DSGVTQTPKHLITATGQRVTLRCSPRSGDLSVYWYQQSLDQGLQFLIQYYNGEERAKGNILERFSAQQFPDLHSELNLSSLELGDSALYFCASSPGSQTYEQYFGPGTRLTVT.

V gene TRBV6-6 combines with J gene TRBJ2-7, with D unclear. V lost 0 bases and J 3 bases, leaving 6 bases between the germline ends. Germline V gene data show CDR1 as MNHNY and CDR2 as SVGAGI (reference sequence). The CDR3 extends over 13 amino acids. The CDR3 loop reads CASSYSASYEQYF. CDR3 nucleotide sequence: TGTGCCAGCAGTTACTCGGCCAGCTACGAGCAGTACTTC.

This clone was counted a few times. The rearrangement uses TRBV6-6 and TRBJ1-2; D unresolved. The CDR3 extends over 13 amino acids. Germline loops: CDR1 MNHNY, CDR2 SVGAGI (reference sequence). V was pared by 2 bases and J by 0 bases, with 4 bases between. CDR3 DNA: TGTGCCAGCAGTTACGAGGCTAACTATGGCTACACCTTC. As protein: CASSYEANYGYTF.

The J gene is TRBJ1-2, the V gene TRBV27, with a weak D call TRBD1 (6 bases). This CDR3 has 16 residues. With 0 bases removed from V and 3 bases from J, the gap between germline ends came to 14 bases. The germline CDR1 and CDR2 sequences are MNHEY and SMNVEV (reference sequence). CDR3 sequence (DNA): TGTGCCAGCAGTTTATCAATCCCACAGGGATACTATGGCTACACCTTC. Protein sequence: CASSLSIPQGYYGYTF.

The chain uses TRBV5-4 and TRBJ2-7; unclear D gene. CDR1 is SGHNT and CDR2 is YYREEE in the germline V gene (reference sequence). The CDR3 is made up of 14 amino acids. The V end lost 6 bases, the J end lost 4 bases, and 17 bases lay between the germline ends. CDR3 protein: CASIILGLRYEQYF. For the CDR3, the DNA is TGTGCCAGCATCATTCTTGGGTTGAGGTACGAGCAGTACTTC. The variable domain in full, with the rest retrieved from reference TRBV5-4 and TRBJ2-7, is ETGVTQSPTHLIKTRGQQVTLRCSSQSGHNTVSWYQQALGQGPQFIFQYYREEENGRGNFPPRFSGLQFPNYSSELNVNALELDDSALYLCASIILGLRYEQYFGPGTRLTVT.